These 20 T cell receptor beta chains originate from one sample sequenced in a study of T cell responses to AZD1222 COVID-19 vaccine. Repertoires were generated with immunoSEQ multiplex PCR, while TCRdb's copy carries only in-frame clones and drops some. The repertoire holds 150,000 to 200,000 clones, with 90% to 95% as singletons. This sample comprised peripheral blood, obtained 28 days after the second dose of the MenACWY control vaccine. All receptors derive from an adult who received the MenACWY meningococcal vaccine as a control.

The chain links TRBV9 to TRBJ2-7; D unclear. The CDR3 loop spans 15 amino acids. The V gene's germline CDR1 is SGDLS and CDR2 YYNGEE. With 4 bases removed from V and 4 bases from J, the gap between germline ends came to 18 bases. The CDR3 DNA sequence: TGTGCCAGCAGCCCCCTCAAGAGACAAGGGTACGAGCAGTACTTC. This sequence encodes CASSPLKRQGYEQYF.

CDR3 amino acids: CASSPGGTGLSGNTIYF. The CDR3 DNA follows: TGTGCCAGCAGCCCCGGGGGGACAGGGCTCTCTGGAAACACCATATATTTT. The chain employs TRBV9 and TRBJ1-3; 9 bases are shared with TRBD1. This CDR3 is 17 amino acids long. Germline V CDR1 and CDR2: SGDLS, YYNGEE. Losses at the gene ends were 4 bases for V and 0 bases for J; bases not matched to a gene: 8.

This chain uses TRBV6-5 with TRBJ1-2, with TRBD1 identical over 9 bases. The length of the CDR3 is 14 residues. Germline trimming cut 6 bases from V and 8 bases from J; bases unmatched to any gene: 10. Germline V gene lookup returns CDR1 MNHEY and CDR2 SVGAGI. The CDR3 DNA follows: TGTGCCAGCAGACGGACAGGGGAGTCGCGGGGCTACACCTTC. This codes for CASRRTGESRGYTF.

V is TRBV7-2 and J is TRBJ1-6, with unresolved D. Germline V lookup: CDR1 SGHTA, CDR2 FQGNSA. The CDR3 runs to 15 residues. Trimming removed 4 bases at V and 7 bases at J, with 14 bases between. The CDR3 nucleotides are TGTGCCAGCAGCTCCCGGACGACTCGCAATTCACCCCTCCACTTT. Its translation: CASSSRTTRNSPLHF.

This sequence joins TRBV12-3 or TRBV12-4 and TRBJ1-2, with D maybe TRBD1 (5 bases). The CDR3 consists of 12 residues. V was clipped by 10 bases and J by 4 bases, with 13 bases between them. The CDR3 region has the DNA TGTGCCACTCGAGGGGCCCGCTATGGCTACACCTTC. Translation: CATRGARYGYTF.

The genes are TRBV30 and TRBJ1-1; perhaps TRBD1 as D (6 bases). This CDR3 contains 12 residues. With 7 bases removed from V and 5 bases from J, the gap between germline ends came to 14 bases. Looked up from germline, CDR1 is GTSNPN and CDR2 is SVGIG (reference sequence). The DNA of the CDR3 is TGTGCCTTTGGGCAGGGGATTACTGAAGCTTTCTTT. Its translation: CAFGQGITEAFF.

The chain joins TRBV6-5 to TRBJ1-5; D is unresolved. The CDR3 extends over 16 amino acids. Germline loops: CDR1 MNHEY, CDR2 SVGAGI. V was shortened by 2 bases and J by 5 bases, with 16 bases between the two germline ends. CDR3 nucleotide sequence: TGTGCCAGCAGTTACCGGGCAAAAGGGTTCCATCAGCCCCAGCATTTT. Residues: CASSYRAKGFHQPQHF.

The chain joins TRBV7-3 to TRBJ2-1, with 14 positions matching TRBD2. Trimming at V came to 5 bases and at J to 9 bases, leaving 6 bases not matched to a gene. This CDR3 spans 15 amino acids. Per germline, CDR1 SGHTA and CDR2 FQGTGA. The CDR3 reads CASSLGLAGGTEQFF. For the CDR3, the DNA is TGTGCCAGCAGCCTAGGACTAGCGGGAGGCACTGAGCAGTTCTTC.

This chain joins TRBV5-6 and TRBJ1-3, with D unresolved. Germline-derived CDR1 and CDR2 are SGHDT and YYEEEE. This CDR3 is built from 14 residues. V was cut by 4 bases and J by 5 bases, with 13 bases left in between. The chain's CDR3 is CASSIIRDRNTIYF. The CDR3 bases are TGTGCCAGCAGCATAATTCGTGACAGAAACACCATATATTTT. Full variable domain (remainder filled in from reference TRBV5-6 and TRBJ1-3): DAGVTQSPTHLIKTRGQQVTLRCSPKSGHDTVSWYQQALGQGPQFIFQYYEEEERQRGNFPDRFSGHQFPNYSSELNVNALLLGDSALYLCASSIIRDRNTIYFGEGSWLTVV.

The gene calls are TRBV11-2 and TRBJ1-1; D gene unclear. With 0 bases removed from V and 2 bases from J, the gap between germline ends came to 13 bases. The CDR3 sequence is 16 residues long. Germline loops: CDR1 SGHAT, CDR2 FQNNGV. The CDR3 region is CASSLDLGNLNTEAFF. In DNA form, the CDR3 reads TGTGCCAGCAGCTTAGATCTGGGCAACCTCAACACTGAAGCTTTCTTT.

The rearrangement uses TRBV6-5 and TRBJ1-1; tentatively, D is TRBD1 (5 bases). The CDR3 is 13 amino acids. Trimming stripped 4 bases from V and 13 bases from J, with 19 bases between. Germline V gives CDR1 MNHEY, CDR2 SVGAGI. This chain's CDR3 is CASSSGEGRKVFF. The CDR3 bases are TGTGCCAGCAGTTCCGGGGAGGGGAGAAAAGTTTTCTTT.

DNA for the CDR3: TGTGCCAGTAGGGCCGGGACAGGGGGCTCCTATAGCAATCAGCCCCAGCATTTT. This sequence encodes CASRAGTGGSYSNQPQHF. This chain links TRBV19 with TRBJ1-5; 12 nucleotides align to TRBD1. The V gene's germline CDR1 is LNHDA and CDR2 SQIVND (reference sequence). V lost 6 bases and J lost 0; bases outside the gene matches: 9. The CDR3 contains 18 residues.

J is TRBJ1-2 and V is TRBV24-1; TRBD1 matches at 7 bases. This CDR3 is 15 amino acids long. Germline loops: CDR1 KGHDR, CDR2 SFDVKD. V lost 4 bases to trimming and J lost 8 bases; unmatched junction nucleotides: 12. This CDR3 is CATSDRTGTDWGYTF. The CDR3 bases are TGTGCCACCAGTGACCGGACAGGCACAGATTGGGGCTACACCTTC.

The chain carries TRBV5-1 and TRBJ2-5, with TRBD2 identical over 14 bases. Germline-derived CDR1 and CDR2 are SGHRS and YFSETQ. The CDR3 sequence is 20 residues long. J gave up 4 bases and V 0 bases, and 14 bases lay outside the gene matches. CDR3 nucleotide sequence: TGCGCCAGCAGCTTGGGTCTTTCCGGACTAGCGGGAGGAGCCGCAGAGACCCAGTACTTC. Its protein is CASSLGLSGLAGGAAETQYF.

The rearrangement joins TRBV6-5 to TRBJ1-4; 9 nucleotides match TRBD1. The CDR3 runs 14 residues. CDR1 is MNHEY and CDR2 is SVGAGI in the germline V gene. Trimming cost V 6 bases and J 8 bases; bases outside gene matches: 7. CDR3 protein: CASSQDRGEEKLFF. CDR3 DNA sequence: TGTGCCAGCAGCCAGGACAGGGGTGAGGAAAAACTGTTTTTT.

The count of this clone is one. The chain joins TRBV30 to TRBJ2-1; D call uncertain. CDR1 and CDR2 (germline): GTSNPN, SVGIG (reference sequence). This CDR3 comprises 11 residues. Trimming shortened V by 3 bases and J by 10 bases, and 10 bases separated the two germline ends. The CDR3 coding sequence is TGTGCCTGGAGGCGGCTCTCAGAGCAGTTCTTC. This gives the protein CAWRRLSEQFF. Full variable domain (rest looked up from reference TRBV30 and TRBJ2-1): SQTIHQWPATLVQPVGSPLSLECTVEGTSNPNLYWYRQAAGRGLQLLFYSVGIGQISSEVPQNLSASRPQDRQFILSSKKLLLSDSGFYLCAWRRLSEQFFGPGTRLTVL.

The J gene is TRBJ1-1, the V gene TRBV19, with D maybe TRBD1 (5 bases). V lost 1 base, J lost 5 bases, and 14 bases lay in between. From germline, CDR1 is LNHDA and CDR2 SQIVND (reference sequence). CDR3 length: 15 residues. CDR3: CASSIVVGGWTEAFF. CDR3 nucleotide sequence: TGTGCCAGTAGTATAGTCGTCGGGGGATGGACTGAAGCTTTCTTT.

This clone was seen ten or more times. The V gene is TRBV19, the J gene TRBJ1-2, with 7 bases aligning to TRBD1. This CDR3 contains 16 residues. With 7 bases clipped from V and 0 bases from J, the junction kept 11 bases outside the gene matches. Germline V lookup: CDR1 LNHDA, CDR2 SQIVND (reference sequence). CDR3 region: CASTRQGEAPNYGYTF. The CDR3 nucleotides are TGTGCCAGTACCAGACAGGGTGAGGCTCCTAACTATGGCTACACCTTC.

The CDR3 coding sequence is TGTGCCAGCAGTTCTGGGACTAGCGGCTCCTACAATGAGCAGTTCTTC. This translates into CASSSGTSGSYNEQFF. The chain carries TRBV6-5 and TRBJ2-1; 11 bases agree with TRBD2. This CDR3 is built from 16 residues. V gave up 4 bases and J gave up 0 bases; unmatched junction bases: 2. CDR1 is MNHEY and CDR2 is SVGAGI in the germline V gene.

The J gene is TRBJ2-5, the V gene TRBV27; D possibly corresponds to TRBD1 (6 bases). CDR1 is MNHEY, CDR2 SMNVEV, per germline (reference sequence). The CDR3 runs to 14 residues. V gave up 3 bases and J gave up 5 bases, with 13 bases separating them. CDR3 sequence (DNA): TGTGCCAGCAGTTTCCAGGGGCTTTCGGAGACCCAGTACTTC. Translating gives CASSFQGLSETQYF.